The 8 T cell receptor beta chains below all came from one sample that was sequenced in a study of OX40 agonist ivuxolimab in advanced cancers. Only in-frame clones appear in the TCRdb table, and some are missing; sequencing was by immunoSEQ multiplex PCR. The sample includes tens of thousands of clones, about 94% of them seen just once. Sequences were derived from CD4+ or CD8+ T cells sorted from blood, sampled in a trial of the OX40 agonist ivuxolimab. Receptor source: an adult with an advanced solid tumor such as melanoma, head and neck, liver or kidney cancer.

This clone came up once. CDR3 nucleotide sequence: TGTGCCAGCAGTTTACCCCAGGTAGCGGGGGGCTACAATGAGCAGTTCTTC. Its protein is CASSLPQVAGGYNEQFF. This chain connects TRBV28 to TRBJ2-1; the match to TRBD2 covers 10 bases. Per the germline V gene, CDR1 is MDHEN and CDR2 is SYDVKM. The trim removed 2 bases at V and 3 bases at J, leaving 7 bases unmatched. The CDR3 spans 17 residues. The variable domain in full, with the rest retrieved from reference TRBV28 and TRBJ2-1, is DVKVTQSSRYLVKRTGEKVFLECVQDMDHENMFWYRQDPGLGLRLIYFSYDVKMKEKGDIPEGYSVSREKKERFSLILESASTNQTSMYLCASSLPQVAGGYNEQFFGPGTRLTVL.

The DNA of the CDR3 is TGTGCCAGCAGCTCCGAAGAGACCCAGTACTTC. This codes for CASSSEETQYF. The gene calls are TRBV13 and TRBJ2-5; unclear D gene. The CDR3 consists of 11 residues. The V gene's germline CDR1 is PRHDT and CDR2 FYEKMQ (reference sequence). V was cut by 4 bases and J by 3 bases, with 3 bases left in between. The whole variable domain, filled in from reference TRBV13 and TRBJ2-5, reads AAGVIQSPRHLIKEKRETATLKCYPIPRHDTVYWYQQGPGQDPQFLISFYEKMQSDKGSIPDRFSAQQFSDYHSELNMSSLELGDSALYFCASSSEETQYFGPGTRLLVL.

V gene TRBV28 combines with J gene TRBJ1-1; D is unclear. The ends were cut back, 6 bases at V and 6 bases at J, with 14 bases in the middle. This CDR3 is built from 13 residues. Germline V CDR1 and CDR2: MDHEN, SYDVKM. CDR3 sequence reads: CASSLTRLAEAFF. DNA for the CDR3: TGTGCCAGCAGCCTGACCCGGTTGGCTGAAGCTTTCTTT.

The chain combines TRBV6-5 with TRBJ2-7; D uncertain. The germline V gene has CDR1 MNHEY and CDR2 SVGAGI. Trimming removed 4 bases at V and 0 bases at J, with 7 bases between. The CDR3 totals 13 residues. The CDR3: CASSSPSSYEQYF. The CDR3 nucleotides are TGTGCCAGCAGTTCTCCCTCCTCCTACGAGCAGTACTTC.

This chain joins TRBV5-1 and TRBJ2-2, with 11 bases that match TRBD2. The CDR3 runs 16 residues. With 2 bases clipped from V and 4 bases from J, the junction kept 4 bases outside the gene matches. In germline, CDR1 is SGHRS, CDR2 YFSETQ. The CDR3 nucleotides read TGCGCCAGCAGCTTTAGCGGGAGGGCAGGCACCGGGGAGCTGTTTTTT. Its protein product is CASSFSGRAGTGELFF. Complete variable domain (other parts from reference TRBV5-1 and TRBJ2-2): KAGVTQTPRYLIKTRGQQVTLSCSPISGHRSVSWYQQTPGQGLQFLFEYFSETQRNKGNFPGRFSGRQFSNSRSEMNVSTLELGDSALYLCASSFSGRAGTGELFFGEGSRLTVL.

The gene calls are TRBV5-4 and TRBJ1-4; perhaps TRBD1 as D (6 bases). V was clipped by 4 bases and J by 3 bases, with 16 bases between them. The CDR3 loop spans 16 amino acids. The germline V gene has CDR1 SGHNT and CDR2 YYREEE (reference sequence). The CDR3 nucleotides read TGTGCCAGCAGCCCGGCTACAGGGCGGGCTAATGAAAAACTGTTTTTT. Its protein product is CASSPATGRANEKLFF.

V and J are TRBV9 and TRBJ1-4; TRBD1 agrees at 8 bases. Germline assignment: CDR1 SGDLS and CDR2 YYNGEE. The trim removed 4 bases at V and 8 bases at J, leaving 7 bases unmatched. This CDR3 comprises 14 residues. This CDR3 is CASSPGQGEEKLFF. The CDR3 nucleotides are TGTGCCAGCAGCCCAGGACAGGGTGAAGAAAAACTGTTTTTT.

This clone was recorded only once. The chain joins TRBV7-6 to TRBJ2-7; D is unclear. CDR3 length: 13 amino acids. Trimming shortened V by 2 bases and J by 2 bases, and 7 bases separated the two germline ends. Germline V lookup: CDR1 SGHVS, CDR2 FNYEAQ. CDR3 nucleotide sequence: TGTGCCAGCAGCTTATATTCCGCCTACGAGCAGTACTTC. It encodes CASSLYSAYEQYF.